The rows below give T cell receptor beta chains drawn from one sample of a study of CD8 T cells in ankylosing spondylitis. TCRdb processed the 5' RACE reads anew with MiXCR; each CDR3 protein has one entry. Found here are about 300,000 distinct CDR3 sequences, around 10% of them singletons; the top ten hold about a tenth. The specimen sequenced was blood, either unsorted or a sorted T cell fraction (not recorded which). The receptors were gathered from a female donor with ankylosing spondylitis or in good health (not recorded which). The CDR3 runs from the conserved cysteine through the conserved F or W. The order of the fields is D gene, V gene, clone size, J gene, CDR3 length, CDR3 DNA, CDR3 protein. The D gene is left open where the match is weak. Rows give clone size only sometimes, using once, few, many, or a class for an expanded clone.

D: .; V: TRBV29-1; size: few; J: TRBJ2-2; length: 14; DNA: TGCAGCGCAGCAGGGACTCTGAACACCGGGGAGCTGTTTTTT; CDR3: CSAAGTLNTGELFF
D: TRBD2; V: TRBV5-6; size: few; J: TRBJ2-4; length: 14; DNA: TGTGCCAGCAGCCCCTCCGGGACTAGCATGGTTCAGTACTTC; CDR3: CASSPSGTSMVQYF
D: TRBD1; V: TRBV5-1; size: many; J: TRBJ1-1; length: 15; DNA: TGCGCCAGCAGCCCCGGTGGACAGGGCGGAACTGAAGCTTTCTTT; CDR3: CASSPGGQGGTEAFF
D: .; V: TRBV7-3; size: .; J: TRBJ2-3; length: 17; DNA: TGTGCCAGCAGCTTAACGGGACTCATGGCCCTCACAGATACGCAGTATTTT; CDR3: CASSLTGLMALTDTQYF
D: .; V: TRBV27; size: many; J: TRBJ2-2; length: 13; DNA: TGTGCCAGCAGTGGGACTCCCGGCGGGGAGCTGTTTTTT; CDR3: CASSGTPGGELFF
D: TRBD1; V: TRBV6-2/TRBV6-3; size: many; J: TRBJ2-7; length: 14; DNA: TGTGCCAGCACCTTTATGACAGGGAGCTACGAGCAGTACTTC; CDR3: CASTFMTGSYEQYF
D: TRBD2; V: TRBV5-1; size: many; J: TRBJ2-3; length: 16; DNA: TGCGCCAGCAGCTTGTTGAGGACTAGGGACACAGATACGCAGTATTTT; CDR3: CASSLLRTRDTDTQYF
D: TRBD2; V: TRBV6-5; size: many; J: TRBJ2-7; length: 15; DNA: TGTGCCAGCAGTTATGGCCAACTAGCGGTCTACGAGCAGTACTTC; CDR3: CASSYGQLAVYEQYF
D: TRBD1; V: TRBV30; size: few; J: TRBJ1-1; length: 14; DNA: TGTGCCTGGAACGAAGGACAGGTCAACACTGAAGCTTTCTTT; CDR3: CAWNEGQVNTEAFF
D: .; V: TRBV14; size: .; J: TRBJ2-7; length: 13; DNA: TGTGCCAGCAGCCAAGATCATATCTACGAGCAGTACTTC; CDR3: CASSQDHIYEQYF
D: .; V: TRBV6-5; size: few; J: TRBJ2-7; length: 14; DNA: TGTGCCAGCAGATTAGGGGGACTGTCCTACGAGCAGTACTTC; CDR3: CASRLGGLSYEQYF
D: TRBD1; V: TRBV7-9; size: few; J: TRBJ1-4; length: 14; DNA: TGTGCCAGCAGCCCGACAGGGCCTAATGAAAAACTGTTTTTT; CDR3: CASSPTGPNEKLFF
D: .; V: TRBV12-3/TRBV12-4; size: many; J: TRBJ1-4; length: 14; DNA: TGTGCCAGCAGTTCAGCGGGGCCGAGTGAAAAACTGTTTTTT; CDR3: CASSSAGPSEKLFF
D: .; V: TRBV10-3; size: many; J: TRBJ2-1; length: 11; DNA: TGTGCCATCAGTCGTGAGGATGGGCAGTTCTTC; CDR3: CAISREDGQFF
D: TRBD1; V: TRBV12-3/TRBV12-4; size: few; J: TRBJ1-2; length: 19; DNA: TGTGCCAGCAGTTGGGACAGGAGGAAGGCCAGTCTGACTCACTATGGCTACACCTTC; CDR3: CASSWDRRKASLTHYGYTF
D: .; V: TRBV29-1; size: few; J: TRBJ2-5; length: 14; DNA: TGCAGCGTTGGGAGGAGTCACCTCCAAGAGACCCAGTACTTC; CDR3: CSVGRSHLQETQYF
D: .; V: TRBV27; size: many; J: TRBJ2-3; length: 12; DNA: TGTGCCAGCAGTCCCCCGGGACGGGGGCAGTATTTT; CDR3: CASSPPGRGQYF
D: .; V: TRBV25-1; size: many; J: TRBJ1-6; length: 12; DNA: TGTGCCAGCAGTGTAACAACAGGGTCCCTCCACTTT; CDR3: CASSVTTGSLHF
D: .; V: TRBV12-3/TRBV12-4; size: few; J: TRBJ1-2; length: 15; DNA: TGTGCCAGCAGTAAAACAGGCGCCGGGGGTTATGGCTACACCTTC; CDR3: CASSKTGAGGYGYTF
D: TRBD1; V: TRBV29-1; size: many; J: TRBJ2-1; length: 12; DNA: TGCAGCGCTGACAGGGCTTACAATGAGCAGTTCTTC; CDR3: CSADRAYNEQFF
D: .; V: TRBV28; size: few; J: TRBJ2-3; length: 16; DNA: TGTGCCAGCAGTCTCCAGGGGGGATATTACACAGATACGCAGTATTTT; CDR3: CASSLQGGYYTDTQYF
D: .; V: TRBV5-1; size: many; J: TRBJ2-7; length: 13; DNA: TGCGCCAGCAGCCCCCAACGGAGCTACGAGCAGTACTTC; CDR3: CASSPQRSYEQYF